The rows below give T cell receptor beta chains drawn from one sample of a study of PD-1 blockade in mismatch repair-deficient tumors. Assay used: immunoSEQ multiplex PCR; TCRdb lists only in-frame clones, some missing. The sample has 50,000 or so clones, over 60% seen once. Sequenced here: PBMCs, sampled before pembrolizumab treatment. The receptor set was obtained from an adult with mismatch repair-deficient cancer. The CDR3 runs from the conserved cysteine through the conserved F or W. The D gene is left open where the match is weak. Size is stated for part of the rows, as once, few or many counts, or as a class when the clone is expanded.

CDR3aa: CASSDSGGSAHNEQFF
d_gene: TRBD2
abundance: NA
v_gene: TRBV6-4

CDR3aa: CASSKDGREVPYGYTF
d_gene: NA
abundance: NA
v_gene: TRBV21-1

CDR3aa: CASSLEVYEQYF
d_gene: NA
abundance: NA
v_gene: TRBV7-2

CDR3aa: CASSKVQETYEQYF
d_gene: NA
abundance: NA
v_gene: TRBV21-1

CDR3aa: CASSFRLAGEGTGELFF
d_gene: TRBD2
abundance: NA
v_gene: TRBV5-1

CDR3aa: CSVGVGQGLSGNTIYF
d_gene: TRBD1
abundance: NA
v_gene: TRBV29-1

CDR3aa: CASSIESVFNEQYF
d_gene: NA
abundance: once
v_gene: TRBV19

CDR3aa: CASSMRWAGTNYGYTF
d_gene: NA
abundance: few
v_gene: TRBV19

CDR3aa: CASTTSGDTQYF
d_gene: NA
abundance: NA
v_gene: TRBV7-9

CDR3aa: CATSRETPSTSGNYNEQFF
d_gene: TRBD2
abundance: NA
v_gene: TRBV15

CDR3aa: CASRWLAGGSYNEQFF
d_gene: TRBD2
abundance: NA
v_gene: TRBV13

CDR3aa: CASSLAKYNNEQFF
d_gene: NA
abundance: NA
v_gene: TRBV5-1

CDR3aa: CASSLAGLAGAKNIQYF
d_gene: TRBD2
abundance: NA
v_gene: TRBV7-9

CDR3aa: CASSELKNNEQFF
d_gene: NA
abundance: NA
v_gene: TRBV2

CDR3aa: CASSFGQNTGELFF
d_gene: NA
abundance: NA
v_gene: TRBV7-3

CDR3aa: CASSLRGGQGAYEQYF
d_gene: TRBD1
abundance: NA
v_gene: TRBV5-1

CDR3aa: CSVYPAGIQHPNIYSGYTF
d_gene: NA
abundance: NA
v_gene: TRBV29-1

CDR3aa: CASSLGTASGISFF
d_gene: TRBD2
abundance: NA
v_gene: TRBV7-8

CDR3aa: CASSQEALGTDTQYF
d_gene: NA
abundance: few
v_gene: TRBV4-1

CDR3aa: CASSQDGPGYTF
d_gene: NA
abundance: NA
v_gene: TRBV4-2

CDR3aa: CASSLGKSGANVLTF
d_gene: NA
abundance: NA
v_gene: TRBV7-2

CDR3aa: CASSLSFRSDEQFF
d_gene: NA
abundance: NA
v_gene: TRBV27

CDR3aa: CASSQGSSYNEQFF
d_gene: NA
abundance: NA
v_gene: TRBV14

CDR3aa: CASSPSLNIQYF
d_gene: NA
abundance: NA
v_gene: TRBV18

CDR3aa: CASSIARTVNTEAFF
d_gene: NA
abundance: few
v_gene: TRBV19

CDR3aa: CASSLVQGANYGYTF
d_gene: NA
abundance: NA
v_gene: TRBV11-3

CDR3aa: CASSFGRGGSTDTQYF
d_gene: TRBD2
abundance: NA
v_gene: TRBV27

CDR3aa: CASSLAGSPADTQYF
d_gene: TRBD2
abundance: NA
v_gene: TRBV6-4

CDR3aa: CAWSETDHPGELFF
d_gene: NA
abundance: once
v_gene: TRBV30

CDR3aa: CASSSYPIVYEQYF
d_gene: NA
abundance: once
v_gene: TRBV5-6

CDR3aa: CASSNQGARHEQFF
d_gene: TRBD1
abundance: few
v_gene: TRBV19

CDR3aa: CASSILEESGGYTF
d_gene: NA
abundance: NA
v_gene: TRBV19

CDR3aa: CSVEDSWGQAYEQYF
d_gene: TRBD1
abundance: NA
v_gene: TRBV29-1

CDR3aa: CASRGLAGGPELFF
d_gene: TRBD2
abundance: NA
v_gene: TRBV6-5

CDR3aa: CASSLARVNEQFF
d_gene: NA
abundance: medium-sized
v_gene: TRBV7-9

CDR3aa: CSVRSGDEQYF
d_gene: NA
abundance: few
v_gene: TRBV29-1

CDR3aa: CASSLWLAGGANEQFF
d_gene: TRBD2
abundance: NA
v_gene: TRBV7-8

CDR3aa: CASSEGGGGYTF
d_gene: NA
abundance: few
v_gene: TRBV25-1

CDR3aa: CASSVPQTGGYTF
d_gene: NA
abundance: few
v_gene: TRBV9

CDR3aa: CASSQDFTYEQYF
d_gene: NA
abundance: NA
v_gene: TRBV4-3

CDR3aa: CASSYVTYNYGYTF
d_gene: NA
abundance: NA
v_gene: TRBV6-6

CDR3aa: CASSPIALAGYNEQFF
d_gene: TRBD2
abundance: NA
v_gene: TRBV18

CDR3aa: CASSQEDRGWADTQYF
d_gene: TRBD1
abundance: NA
v_gene: TRBV4-2

CDR3aa: CASSYPPGQGGYGYTF
d_gene: TRBD1
abundance: NA
v_gene: TRBV6-5

CDR3aa: CASSGLAASYEQYF
d_gene: TRBD2
abundance: few
v_gene: TRBV19

CDR3aa: CASSSTSLDTQYF
d_gene: TRBD2
abundance: NA
v_gene: TRBV5-6

CDR3aa: CASSPPGQGAYEQYF
d_gene: TRBD1
abundance: NA
v_gene: TRBV6-5

CDR3aa: CSVVDTGAIDTQYF
d_gene: NA
abundance: once
v_gene: TRBV29-1

CDR3aa: CASSLLFWTPAGYTF
d_gene: NA
abundance: NA
v_gene: TRBV13